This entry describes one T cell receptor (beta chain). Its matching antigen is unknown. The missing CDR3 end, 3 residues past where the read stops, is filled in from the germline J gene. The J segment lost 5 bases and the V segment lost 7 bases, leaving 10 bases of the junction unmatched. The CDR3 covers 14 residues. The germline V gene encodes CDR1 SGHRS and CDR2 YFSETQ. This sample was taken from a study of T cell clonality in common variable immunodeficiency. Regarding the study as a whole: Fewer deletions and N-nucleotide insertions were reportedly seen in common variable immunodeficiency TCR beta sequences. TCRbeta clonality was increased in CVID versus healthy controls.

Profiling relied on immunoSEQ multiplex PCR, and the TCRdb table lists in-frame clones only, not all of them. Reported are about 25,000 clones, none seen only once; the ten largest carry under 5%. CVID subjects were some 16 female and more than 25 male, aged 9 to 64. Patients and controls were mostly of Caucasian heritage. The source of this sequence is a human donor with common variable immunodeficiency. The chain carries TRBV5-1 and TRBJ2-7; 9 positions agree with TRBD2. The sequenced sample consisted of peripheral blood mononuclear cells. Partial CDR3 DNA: TGCGCCAGCGGCATAGCGGGAGTAGAAAACGAG. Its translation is CASGIAGVENE. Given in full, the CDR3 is CASGIAGVENEQYF.